The T cell receptor beta chain described here comes from a study of T cells after yellow fever vaccination. Study findings and constraints: Primary-vaccination clones mostly resurfaced post-booster (96% CD4, about 87% CD8). Abundant bulk-derived clonotypes could contaminate FACS-sorted repertoires.

TCRdb called the 5' RACE reads again in MiXCR, with one record for every CDR3 protein. The profile shows 50,000 or so distinct CDR3 sequences, approximately 7.7% of them singletons. As to this clonotype: As yet, its antigen is unknown.

V gave up 3 bases and J gave up 6 bases, with 18 bases separating them. The germline V gene encodes CDR1 SGHDT and CDR2 YYEEEE. CDR3 length equals 15 residues. The input for sequencing was CD8+ T cells sorted from PBMCs, taken on the day of the first yellow fever vaccination. The chain recombines TRBV5-6 with TRBJ1-2, with D possibly TRBD1 on 6 matching bases. This sequence was found in a man between 18 and 29 years old who received the YFV17D yellow fever vaccine. The CDR3 protein is CASSWGAGLMDGYTF. CDR3 bases: TGTGCCAGCAGCTGGGGGGCAGGACTTATGGATGGCTACACCTTC.